Each of the 29 T cell receptor beta chains below was sequenced from the same sample in a study of radiotherapy plus CTLA-4 blockade in lung cancer. Here immunoSEQ multiplex PCR was the method, and the copy in TCRdb shows in-frame clones only, minus some. This table holds more than 75,000 clones, approximately 80% found once. This sample comprised peripheral blood, obtained from a patient treated with radiotherapy plus ipilimumab. These receptors were obtained from a human donor with non-small cell lung cancer that progressed on radiotherapy plus ipilimumab.

The genes are TRBV6-1 and TRBJ2-2; the match to TRBD1 covers 8 bases. With V trimmed by 8 bases and J by 4 bases, 6 bases remained unmatched. CDR1 and CDR2 (germline): MNHNS, SASEGT. There are 14 residues in the CDR3. Written as DNA, the CDR3 is TGTGCCAGCCGCGGACAGGGTACCACCGGGGAGCTGTTTTTT. Encoded protein: CASRGQGTTGELFF.

The chain carries TRBV7-9 and TRBJ1-4; possible D gene TRBD1, 6 bases. The CDR3 is 17 amino acids. The germline CDR1 and CDR2 sequences are SEHNR and FQNEAQ (reference sequence). The V and J ends lost 5 bases and 5 bases respectively, with 21 bases between them. CDR3 DNA sequence: TGTGCCAGCAGCCCCCGGGAGTTGACAGGAGGGAATGAAAAACTGTTTTTT. It encodes CASSPRELTGGNEKLFF.

This clone was recorded only once. The CDR3 sequence is CASSRQSYNEQFF. The CDR3 region has the DNA TGTGCCAGCAGCCGCCAATCGTACAATGAGCAGTTCTTC. The rearrangement uses TRBV5-4 and TRBJ2-1; D is unclear. This CDR3 is 13 amino acids long. Germline V gene lookup returns CDR1 SGHNT and CDR2 YYREEE (reference sequence). Trimming removed 4 bases at V and 4 bases at J, with 9 bases between.

V and J are TRBV11-3 and TRBJ2-1, with 12 bases matching TRBD2. V was clipped by 5 bases and J by 7 bases; unmatched bases: 18. The germline gives CDR1 SGHNT, CDR2 YENEEA. The CDR3 is 19 amino acids. CDR3 DNA sequence: TGTGCCAGCAGCCTAAATGGGGTCGGGACTAGCGGGTCACAGAATGAGCAGTTCTTC. Translating gives CASSLNGVGTSGSQNEQFF. Variable domain in full (rest from reference TRBV11-3 and TRBJ2-1): EAGVVQSPRYKIIEKKQPVAFWCNPISGHNTLYWYLQNLGQGPELLIRYENEEAVDDSQLPKDRFSAERLKGVDSTLKIQPAELGDSAVYLCASSLNGVGTSGSQNEQFFGPGTRLTVL.

The genes are TRBV5-1 and TRBJ2-5, with no clear D. CDR1 is SGHRS, CDR2 YFSETQ, per germline. The CDR3 has 15 amino acids. V was trimmed by 0 bases and J by 2 bases, leaving 11 bases between them. CDR3 nucleotide sequence: TGCGCCAGCAGCTTGGCCTTGGCAGAACAAGAGACCCAGTACTTC. It codes for CASSLALAEQETQYF. Full variable domain (missing parts from reference TRBV5-1 and TRBJ2-5): KAGVTQTPRYLIKTRGQQVTLSCSPISGHRSVSWYQQTPGQGLQFLFEYFSETQRNKGNFPGRFSGRQFSNSRSEMNVSTLELGDSALYLCASSLALAEQETQYFGPGTRLLVL.

The chain links TRBV7-6 to TRBJ2-3, with 8 nucleotides matching TRBD2. Germline V gene data show CDR1 as SGHVS and CDR2 as FNYEAQ. The V segment lost 5 bases and the J segment 4 bases; nucleotides outside the gene matches: 14. This CDR3 has 17 amino acids. CDR3 in amino acids: CASSPMGIAGSADTQYF. For the CDR3, the DNA is TGTGCCAGCAGCCCTATGGGGATAGCGGGATCCGCAGATACGCAGTATTTT.

The CDR3 spells CASSTDISEKLFF. As DNA, the CDR3 is TGTGCCAGCAGCACTGACATTTCAGAAAAACTGTTTTTT. The genes are TRBV6-5 and TRBJ1-4, with D unclear. V was pared by 6 bases and J by 8 bases, with 13 bases between. Germline values: CDR1 MNHEY, CDR2 SVGAGI. The CDR3 spans 13 residues.

This clone was found a few times. This chain links TRBV19 with TRBJ2-4; no clear D. There are 15 residues in the CDR3. CDR1 LNHDA and CDR2 SQIVND come from the germline V gene (reference sequence). V was trimmed by 6 bases and J by 0 bases, leaving 12 bases between them. CDR3 sequence reads: CASRGRDLAKNIQYF. DNA for the CDR3: TGTGCCAGTAGAGGTAGGGATCTAGCCAAAAACATTCAGTACTTC.

This chain uses TRBV5-1 with TRBJ2-5; 10 bases are shared with TRBD2. Germline values: CDR1 SGHRS, CDR2 YFSETQ. The CDR3 has 16 amino acids. The V gene end was trimmed by 1 base and the J gene end by 4 bases; junction bases not matched to a gene: 7. The CDR3 DNA is TGCGCCAGCAGCTTGATGCTAGCGGGAGTTGGAGAGACCCAGTACTTC. It encodes CASSLMLAGVGETQYF.

V usage is TRBV1 and J usage is TRBJ2-7. TRBV1 is reported as a pseudogene. CDR3 length: 14 amino acids. DNA for the CDR3: TGCACCAGCAGCCGCGTTTACGTGTTCTACGAGCAGTACGTC. Protein sequence: CTSSRVYVFYEQYV.

This clone was picked up a small number of times. The chain recombines TRBV23-1 with TRBJ2-7; unclear D gene. TRBV23-1 is an ORF; its function is uncertain. The CDR3 extends over 11 amino acids. V dropped 4 bases and J dropped 4 bases, with 5 bases sitting between them. CDR3 sequence reads: CASSREYEQYV. The CDR3 coding sequence is TGCGCCAGCAGTCGGGAATACGAGCAGTACGTC.

This chain links TRBV7-3 with TRBJ2-1; D is unresolved. Trimming stripped 7 bases from V and 0 bases from J, with 16 bases between. Per germline, CDR1 SGHTA and CDR2 FQGTGA. CDR3 length: 16 residues. CDR3 region: CASTPETSASYNEQFF. The CDR3 coding sequence is TGTGCCAGCACCCCAGAGACCAGTGCCTCCTACAATGAGCAGTTCTTC.

The gene calls are TRBV9 and TRBJ2-1; D gene ambiguous. Germline V gene lookup returns CDR1 SGDLS and CDR2 YYNGEE. Trimming shortened V by 5 bases and J by 4 bases, and 19 bases separated the two germline ends. CDR3 length: 16 amino acids. In DNA, the CDR3 is TGTGCCAGCAGTGCCTCGGGTCTGAATATTTACAATGAGCAGTTCTTC. It specifies CASSASGLNIYNEQFF.

CDR3 amino acids: CASSPGDRANTEAFF. The CDR3 DNA reads TGTGCCAGCAGCCCTGGGGACAGGGCCAACACTGAAGCTTTCTTT. The J gene is TRBJ1-1, the V gene TRBV9; 9 bases fit TRBD1. CDR3 size: 15 residues. CDR1 is SGDLS, CDR2 YYNGEE, per germline. The V and J ends lost 4 bases and 2 bases, in that order; junction bases with no gene match: 6.

DNA of the CDR3: TGCGCCAGCAGCTTCGCCGGGGGGCAGGCCCAGTACTTC. Amino acid sequence: CASSFAGGQAQYF. The V gene is TRBV5-1, the J gene TRBJ2-5, with D tentatively TRBD2 (7 bases). The CDR3 covers 13 residues. The V and J ends lost 2 bases and 9 bases respectively, with 14 bases between them. The germline gives CDR1 SGHRS, CDR2 YFSETQ.

This chain links TRBV5-4 with TRBJ2-7; 7 bases line up with TRBD2. Germline values: CDR1 SGHNT, CDR2 YYREEE (reference sequence). The CDR3 is made up of 15 amino acids. The V segment lost 4 bases and the J segment 4 bases; nucleotides outside the gene matches: 11. The chain's CDR3 is CASSESQGGVYEQYF. In nucleotides, the CDR3 is TGTGCCAGCAGCGAGTCTCAGGGAGGGGTTTACGAGCAGTACTTC.

This clone was observed once. V and J are TRBV2 and TRBJ2-7; D is undetermined. The CDR3 is 10 residues long. Trimming removed 4 bases from V and 12 bases from J, with 10 bases in between. Per germline, CDR1 SNHLY and CDR2 FYNNEI. CDR3 nucleotides: TGTGCCAGCAGTGGAGAGACCCGGTACTTC. Its protein is CASSGETRYF.

The rearrangement uses TRBV28 and TRBJ2-1; D possibly corresponds to TRBD2 (5 bases). Germline V gives CDR1 MDHEN, CDR2 SYDVKM. This CDR3 has 16 amino acids. The V and J ends lost 2 bases and 3 bases respectively, with 14 bases between them. The CDR3 is CASSLRAGLNYNEQFF. Here the CDR3 DNA reads TGTGCCAGCAGTTTAAGGGCGGGCCTTAACTACAATGAGCAGTTCTTC.

The chain carries TRBV20-1 and TRBJ2-7; weak D call: TRBD1 (5 bases). Germline CDR1 DFQATT, CDR2 SNEGSKA (reference sequence). Trimming left V 6 bases short and J 5 bases short, with 8 bases between. The CDR3 has 10 residues. Here the CDR3 DNA reads TGCAGTGCCCAGGGTAACGAGCAGTACGTC. As protein: CSAQGNEQYV.

The chain has TRBV7-8 and TRBJ2-2; 7 bases are shared with TRBD2. The CDR3 contains 15 residues. CDR1 is SGHVS and CDR2 is FQNEAQ in the germline V gene. V gave up 4 bases and J gave up 5 bases; unmatched junction bases: 7. For the CDR3, the DNA is TGTGCCAGCAGCTGGGGGACTACTGGTACCGGGGAGCTGTTTTTT. Its protein product is CASSWGTTGTGELFF.

The J gene is TRBJ2-5, the V gene TRBV27, with 9 bases fitting TRBD1. V was pared by 5 bases and J by 1 base, with 5 bases of the junction left unmatched. The germline gives CDR1 MNHEY, CDR2 SMNVEV (reference sequence). This CDR3 region has 15 residues. CDR3 coding DNA: TGTGCCAGCAGTCCGGGACAGGGACCCCAAGAGACCCAGTACTTC. It is translated as CASSPGQGPQETQYF.

The J gene is TRBJ2-1, the V gene TRBV27; 11 bases agree with TRBD1. J was trimmed by 4 bases and V by 9 bases; bases with no gene match: 5. The CDR3 is 14 amino acids. Germline lookup yields CDR1 MNHEY and CDR2 SMNVEV (reference sequence). The CDR3 spells CASRDRGAYNEQFF. The CDR3 DNA follows: TGTGCCAGTAGGGACAGGGGGGCTTACAATGAGCAGTTCTTC.

The chain links TRBV6-1 to TRBJ1-1; D is undetermined. The germline CDR1 and CDR2 sequences are MNHNS and SASEGT. V was clipped by 9 bases and J by 4 bases, with 18 bases between them. This CDR3 contains 14 residues. CDR3 in amino acids: CASGFNLESTEAFF. The CDR3 DNA reads TGTGCCAGTGGATTTAATCTGGAAAGCACTGAAGCTTTCTTT.

The J gene is TRBJ2-2, the V gene TRBV11-3; D ambiguous. The CDR3 totals 12 residues. Germline loops: CDR1 SGHNT, CDR2 YENEEA. The V end lost 5 bases, the J end lost 6 bases, and 7 bases lay between the germline ends. The CDR3 spells CASSLGSGELFF. CDR3 DNA: TGTGCCAGCAGCCTAGGGTCCGGGGAGCTGTTTTTT.

The chain has TRBV4-1 and TRBJ1-2; possible D gene TRBD1, 6 bases. Germline CDR1 and CDR2: MGHRA and YSYEKL. V was shortened by 1 base and J by 4 bases, with 16 bases between the two germline ends. The CDR3 contains 16 residues. CDR3 sequence (DNA): TGCGCCAGCAGCCAAGGACAGGCCGGCGCCGCCTATGGCTACACCTTC. It codes for CASSQGQAGAAYGYTF.

The V gene is TRBV19, the J gene TRBJ2-1; TRBD1 agrees at 7 bases. This CDR3 has 14 residues. Looked up from germline, CDR1 is LNHDA and CDR2 is SQIVND (reference sequence). V shed 2 bases and J 9 bases; nucleotides not matched to a gene: 7. DNA of the CDR3: TGTGCCAGTAGTATATCCAAACAGGGGAGTGAGCAGTTCTTC. It translates to CASSISKQGSEQFF.

This clone was seen more than once but under ten times. V is TRBV6-6 and J is TRBJ2-7; D possibly corresponds to TRBD1 (5 bases). CDR1 and CDR2 (germline): MNHNY, SVGAGI (reference sequence). Trimming cost V 5 bases and J 2 bases, with 10 bases left between them. The length of the CDR3 is 13 residues. The CDR3 DNA reads TGTGCCAGCAGTAGGGGTCATACCTACGAGCAGTACTTC. Translation: CASSRGHTYEQYF.

The rearrangement links TRBV18 to TRBJ1-4; D is uncertain. Germline CDR1 and CDR2: KGHSH and LQKENI. Trimming pared 1 base from V and 8 bases from J, leaving 14 bases between. This CDR3 is built from 15 residues. In DNA, the CDR3 is TGTGCCAGCTCACCACGGTTTTCGGTGGGGGAAAAACTGTTTTTT. Translated, it gives CASSPRFSVGEKLFF.

The chain is built from TRBV5-6 and TRBJ1-2; D might be TRBD1 (6 bases). The CDR3 has 14 amino acids. CDR1 and CDR2 from the germline V gene are SGHDT and YYEEEE. Trimming stripped 6 bases from V and 6 bases from J, with 18 bases between. The CDR3 DNA sequence: TGTGCCAGCACCTATGAAGGGGGTCCGGATGGCTACACCTTC. It yields the protein CASTYEGGPDGYTF.